The 31 T cell receptor beta chains listed next were all sequenced from one sample in a study of control samples from healthy donors and cancer patients (dated by TCRdb to 2018 to 2020). Libraries came from the immunoSEQ multiplex PCR assay. TCRdb holds this immuneACCESS table with in-frame rearrangements only. Some clones are missing; in checked studies, unresolved V genes explain under half, and the rest has no known cause. The sample table records 90,000 to 100,000 clones; around three quarters of these occur just once. In total, the top ten clones hold approximately 10% of the sample. The sequenced sample consisted of blood. The receptor source for this set is a woman aged 25 to 39 in good health.

The table lists this clone with a count of one. This sequence joins TRBV12-3 or TRBV12-4 and TRBJ2-7, with D possibly being TRBD1 or TRBD2 (6 bases each). The V end was cut by 7 bases, the J end by 5 bases, with 12 bases between. CDR3 size: 12 residues. DNA of the CDR3: TGTGCCAGCAACAAGGGGGAGGACGAGCAGTACTTC. Amino acid sequence: CASNKGEDEQYF.

The chain has TRBV7-7 and TRBJ2-3; TRBD2 is a possible D gene (7 bases). Germline-derived CDR1 and CDR2 are SSHAT and FNYEAQ (reference sequence). The CDR3 runs 14 residues. The V gene lost 2 bases and the J gene lost 3 bases, with 9 bases spanning the gap. The DNA of the CDR3 is TGTGCCAGCAGCTTACGGGGGGCTACAGATACGCAGTATTTT. This gives the protein CASSLRGATDTQYF.

This sequence joins TRBV2 and TRBJ1-2; 11 nucleotides match TRBD1. CDR1 is SNHLY, CDR2 FYNNEI, per germline. Trimming cost V 6 bases and J 7 bases; bases outside gene matches: 16. The CDR3 length is 17 residues. The CDR3 loop is CASRETGTGGRMRGYTF. CDR3 DNA sequence: TGTGCCAGCAGAGAAACCGGGACAGGGGGTAGGATGCGTGGCTACACCTTC. The full variable domain, its missing parts supplied by reference TRBV2 and TRBJ1-2, is EPEVTQTPSHQVTQMGQEVILRCVPISNHLYFYWYRQILGQKVEFLVSFYNNEISEKSEIFDDQFSVERPDGSNFTLKIRSTKLEDSAMYFCASRETGTGGRMRGYTFGSGTRLTVV.

The gene calls are TRBV3-1 (or the pseudogene TRBV3-2) and TRBJ2-7, with 8 bases lining up with TRBD1. The length of the CDR3 is 15 residues. Germline loops: CDR1 LGHDT, CDR2 YNNKEL (reference sequence). Trimming at V came to 4 bases and at J to 3 bases, leaving 8 bases not matched to a gene. As DNA, the CDR3 is TGTGCCAGCAGCCTTACCGGGACAGGTCTCTACGAGCAGTACTTC. Amino acids: CASSLTGTGLYEQYF.

The J gene is TRBJ2-7, the V gene TRBV19, with D uncertain. The length of the CDR3 is 13 residues. V lost 7 bases and J lost 0, with 10 bases in between. Germline CDR1 LNHDA, CDR2 SQIVND (reference sequence). The chain's CDR3 is CASTPRDSYEQYF. CDR3 DNA sequence: TGTGCCAGTACCCCCCGAGACTCCTACGAGCAGTACTTC.

This clone came up once. The rearrangement uses TRBV1 and TRBJ2-5; the table names TRBD1, a call not compared with the DNA. TRBV1 is shown as a pseudogene. The CDR3 has 15 amino acids. The CDR3 region has the DNA TGCACCAGCGCGATGGCCGGGACAGTGCCGGAGACCCAGTACTTC. The encoded protein is CTSAMAGTVPETQYF.

The chain links TRBV11-3 to TRBJ1-1; 7 bases map to TRBD1. Germline V gene lookup returns CDR1 SGHNT and CDR2 YENEEA. V lost 5 bases, J lost 2 bases, and 5 bases stayed unmatched. There are 14 residues in the CDR3. Here the CDR3 reads CASSPRQGNTEAFF. The CDR3 region has the DNA TGTGCCAGCAGCCCCCGACAGGGAAACACTGAAGCTTTCTTT.

V and J are TRBV7-2 and TRBJ2-1, with 8 positions matching TRBD2. The CDR3 spans 16 residues. Germline assignment: CDR1 SGHTA and CDR2 FQGNSA. The J segment lost 9 bases and the V segment lost 5 bases, leaving 15 bases of the junction unmatched. In DNA form, the CDR3 reads TGTGCCAGCAGCCTCTCCGTTCCGGGGGGGGCGGGTGAGCAGTTCTTC. Its protein is CASSLSVPGGAGEQFF.

The sample holds one count of this clone. The chain links TRBV6-6 to TRBJ1-5; 8 bases match TRBD1. Germline V gives CDR1 MNHNY, CDR2 SVGAGI (reference sequence). V was clipped by 5 bases and J by 7 bases; unmatched bases: 7. The CDR3 totals 14 residues. The DNA of the CDR3 is TGTGCCAGCAGTACGACAGGGGCAGAGCAGCCCCAGCATTTT. Encoded protein: CASSTTGAEQPQHF.

The gene calls are TRBV30 and TRBJ2-7; D is possibly TRBD1 (5 bases). The CDR3 totals 13 residues. CDR1 is GTSNPN, CDR2 SVGIG, per germline (reference sequence). Trimming pared 0 bases from V and 4 bases from J, leaving 10 bases between. CDR3 nucleotide sequence: TGTGCCTGGAGTGTACGGACAAAATACGAGCAGTACTTC. This gives the protein CAWSVRTKYEQYF.

Only one count was recorded for this clone. The chain couples TRBV2 to TRBJ2-5; D might be TRBD1 (5 bases). The CDR3 length is 11 residues. Germline assignment: CDR1 SNHLY and CDR2 FYNNEI. Trimming left V 9 bases short and J 2 bases short, with 7 bases between. The CDR3 DNA follows: TGTGCCAGGCAGGGACAAGAGACCCAGTACTTC. Its protein product is CARQGQETQYF.

The sample holds many counts of this clone. This chain links TRBV5-1 with TRBJ1-2, with D hard to call. The CDR3 is 16 amino acids. Germline V gene sequence: CDR1 SGHRS, CDR2 YFSETQ. Between the trimmed V and J ends, which lost 2 bases and 8 bases, there was a span of 22 bases. The CDR3 DNA is TGCGCCAGCAGCTTAGATTCGAAAAGGCAGGTCTACGGCTACACCTTC. It codes for CASSLDSKRQVYGYTF.

This clone occurred a few times. V is TRBV11-2 and J is TRBJ1-2; TRBD1 matches at 8 bases. There are 15 residues in the CDR3. Germline V gene lookup returns CDR1 SGHAT and CDR2 FQNNGV. The J segment lost 6 bases and the V segment lost 1 base, leaving 7 bases of the junction unmatched. For the CDR3, the DNA is TGTGCCAGCAGCTTAGCCCAGACAGGGGTTGATGGCTACACCTTC. Translated, it gives CASSLAQTGVDGYTF.

This rearrangement joins TRBV6-6 to TRBJ2-3, with 9 bases lining up with TRBD2. CDR1 is MNHNY, CDR2 SVGAGI, per germline (reference sequence). V trimming: 2 bases; J trimming: 6 bases; junction bases outside the gene matches: 9. The CDR3 is 16 amino acids. Here the CDR3 DNA reads TGTGCCAGCAGTTACGTGGCGGGGGGGCCGGAGGATACGCAGTATTTT. Its translation is CASSYVAGGPEDTQYF.

V usage is TRBV5-1 and J usage is TRBJ1-2; 8 bases match TRBD1. J gave up 7 bases and V 0 bases, and 5 bases lay outside the gene matches. This CDR3 has 14 residues. Germline lookup yields CDR1 SGHRS and CDR2 YFSETQ. CDR3 protein: CASSLEDRVGGYTF. CDR3 DNA sequence: TGCGCCAGCAGCTTGGAGGACAGGGTGGGTGGCTACACCTTC.

The chain employs TRBV18 and TRBJ1-2; D is unclear. V was trimmed by 3 bases and J by 4 bases, leaving 12 bases between them. This CDR3 is built from 14 residues. The germline V gene has CDR1 KGHSH and CDR2 LQKENI. DNA of the CDR3: TGTGCCAGCTCACCGGGAGCTTTGGGCTATGGCTACACCTTC. It encodes CASSPGALGYGYTF.

The V call is TRBV21-1, the J call TRBJ2-7; the table's D call, TRBD1, was not checked against the DNA. TRBV21-1 is labeled a pseudogene. The CDR3 consists of 17 residues. The CDR3 coding sequence is TGTGCCAGCAGCAACGCACCCCAGGACAGAAGCTCCTACGAGCAGTACTTC. Translation gives CASSNAPQDRSSYEQYF.

J is TRBJ2-1 and V is TRBV5-1, with 9 bases that match TRBD2. This CDR3 has 15 amino acids. Germline assignment: CDR1 SGHRS and CDR2 YFSETQ. V trimming: 3 bases; J trimming: 4 bases; junction bases outside the gene matches: 5. The CDR3 here is CASSWTSDTYNEQFF. The CDR3 coding sequence is TGCGCCAGCAGCTGGACTAGCGACACTTACAATGAGCAGTTCTTC. Full variable domain (remainder filled in from reference TRBV5-1 and TRBJ2-1): KAGVTQTPRYLIKTRGQQVTLSCSPISGHRSVSWYQQTPGQGLQFLFEYFSETQRNKGNFPGRFSGRQFSNSRSEMNVSTLELGDSALYLCASSWTSDTYNEQFFGPGTRLTVL.

V and J are TRBV11-2 and TRBJ1-4; the match to TRBD1 covers 9 bases. Germline-derived CDR1 and CDR2 are SGHAT and FQNNGV. After removal of 0 bases from V and 8 bases from J, the junction contained 4 bases not matched to a gene. The CDR3 length is 15 residues. CDR3 residues: CASSLDRDRDEKLFF. DNA of the CDR3: TGTGCCAGCAGCTTAGATAGGGACAGGGACGAAAAACTGTTTTTT. The full variable domain, completed using reference TRBV11-2 and TRBJ1-4, is EAGVAQSPRYKIIEKRQSVAFWCNPISGHATLYWYQQILGQGPKLLIQFQNNGVVDDSQLPKDRFSAERLKGVDSTLKIQPAKLEDSAVYLCASSLDRDRDEKLFFGSGTQLSVL.

This chain joins TRBV27 and TRBJ1-3; no clear D gene. V was pared by 1 base and J by 2 bases, with 12 bases between. In germline, CDR1 is MNHEY, CDR2 SMNVEV (reference sequence). This CDR3 has 16 residues. The CDR3 here is CASSLFTGRTGNTIYF. The CDR3 region has the DNA TGTGCCAGCAGTTTATTTACCGGGAGAACTGGAAACACCATATATTTT.

The count of this clone is one. V usage is TRBV5-6 and J usage is TRBJ1-2, with 9 bases fitting TRBD1. The CDR3 extends over 15 amino acids. CDR1 and CDR2 from the germline V gene are SGHDT and YYEEEE. The J segment lost 1 base and the V segment lost 3 bases, leaving 4 bases of the junction unmatched. The CDR3 loop is CASSYGTGSNYGYTF. The CDR3 region has the DNA TGTGCCAGCAGCTACGGGACAGGGAGTAACTATGGCTACACCTTC.

The V and J genes are TRBV25-1 and TRBJ1-4; 9 nucleotides line up with TRBD1. This CDR3 has 15 residues. Germline CDR1 and CDR2: MGHDK and SYGVNS. The J segment lost 4 bases and the V segment lost 5 bases, leaving 5 bases of the junction unmatched. This CDR3 reads CASSKTGGNNEKLFF. DNA of the CDR3: TGTGCCAGCAGTAAGACAGGGGGTAATAATGAAAAACTGTTTTTT. Complete variable domain (other parts from reference TRBV25-1 and TRBJ1-4): EADIYQTPRYLVIGTGKKITLECSQTMGHDKMYWYQQDPGMELHLIHYSYGVNSTEKGDLSSESTVSRIRTEHFPLTLESARPSHTSQYLCASSKTGGNNEKLFFGSGTQLSVL.

V usage is TRBV15 and J usage is TRBJ1-4, with TRBD1 as a possible D gene (5 bases). V lost 0 bases to trimming and J lost 16 bases, with 18 bases between them. Per germline, CDR1 LNHNV and CDR2 YYDKDF (reference sequence). CDR3 length: 14 amino acids. The CDR3, as DNA: TGTGCCACCAGCAGAGATCGGGACGGCTTCGATCGGTTTTTT. It specifies CATSRDRDGFDRFF.

This chain joins TRBV5-1 and TRBJ2-3; D call uncertain. V was cut by 0 bases and J by 3 bases, with 8 bases left in between. This CDR3 has 14 residues. The germline gives CDR1 SGHRS, CDR2 YFSETQ. The CDR3 nucleotides are TGCGCCAGCAGCTTGGCGGAAGGTACAGATACGCAGTATTTT. Residues: CASSLAEGTDTQYF.

V usage is TRBV11-2 and J usage is TRBJ1-2; 11 positions agree with TRBD1. Losses at the gene ends were 0 bases for V and 8 bases for J; bases not matched to a gene: 5. This CDR3 is 15 amino acids long. CDR1 and CDR2 (germline): SGHAT, FQNNGV. DNA of the CDR3: TGTGCCAGCAGCTTAGAGGGACAGGGGGTTTGGGGCTACACCTTC. Protein: CASSLEGQGVWGYTF. The complete variable domain, with remaining parts taken from reference TRBV11-2 and TRBJ1-2, reads EAGVAQSPRYKIIEKRQSVAFWCNPISGHATLYWYQQILGQGPKLLIQFQNNGVVDDSQLPKDRFSAERLKGVDSTLKIQPAKLEDSAVYLCASSLEGQGVWGYTFGSGTRLTVV.

This sequence joins TRBV14 and TRBJ2-7, with a possible D match to TRBD1 (5 bases). V was trimmed by 2 bases and J by 6 bases, leaving 14 bases between them. Germline V gene sequence: CDR1 SGHDN, CDR2 FVKESK. The CDR3 consists of 14 residues. CDR3 protein: CASSQNRRAGEQYF. The CDR3 region has the DNA TGTGCCAGCAGCCAAAACAGGCGCGCCGGCGAGCAGTACTTC. Using reference TRBV14 and TRBJ2-7 for the parts outside the CDR3, the full variable domain is EAGVTQFPSHSVIEKGQTVTLRCDPISGHDNLYWYRRVMGKEIKFLLHFVKESKQDESGMPNNRFLAERTGGTYSTLKVQPAELEDSGVYFCASSQNRRAGEQYFGPGTRLTVT.

V usage is TRBV9 and J usage is TRBJ1-1; perhaps TRBD1 as D (5 bases). Germline V CDR1 and CDR2: SGDLS, YYNGEE. The V and J ends lost 0 bases and 7 bases respectively, with 10 bases between them. CDR3 length: 13 amino acids. The CDR3 nucleotides are TGTGCCAGCAGCGTAGGAGGGACGTTTGAAGCTTTCTTT. It specifies CASSVGGTFEAFF.

The rearrangement links TRBV19 to TRBJ2-2, with 8 positions matching TRBD2. Germline V gene data show CDR1 as LNHDA and CDR2 as SQIVND (reference sequence). This CDR3 comprises 15 residues. V lost 8 bases and J lost 0; bases outside the gene matches: 5. The CDR3 loop reads CASFAGGANTGELFF. The CDR3 bases are TGTGCCAGTTTTGCGGGGGGAGCGAACACCGGGGAGCTGTTTTTT. Together with reference TRBV19 and TRBJ2-2, the CDR3 gives the full variable domain: DGGITQSPKYLFRKEGQNVTLSCEQNLNHDAMYWYRQDPGQGLRLIYYSQIVNDFQKGDIAEGYSVSREKKESFPLTVTSAQKNPTAFYLCASFAGGANTGELFFGEGSRLTVL.

The chain employs TRBV6-5 and TRBJ1-2; 8 positions match TRBD1. The germline CDR1 and CDR2 sequences are MNHEY and SVGAGI. Trimming took 4 bases from V and 2 from J; bases not matched to a gene: 3. The CDR3 length is 14 residues. CDR3 bases: TGTGCCAGCAGTTCTACAGGGGGAAACTATGGCTACACCTTC. It codes for CASSSTGGNYGYTF.

The chain is built from TRBV4-3 and TRBJ2-7; 8 bases are a match to TRBD1. Losses at the gene ends were 3 bases for V and 5 bases for J; bases not matched to a gene: 3. CDR1 is LGHNA and CDR2 is YSLEER in the germline V gene. The CDR3 covers 13 residues. In nucleotides, the CDR3 is TGCGCCAGCAGCCAGACAGGGGTCCACGAGCAGTACTTC. This gives the protein CASSQTGVHEQYF.

The V call is TRBV3-1 (or the pseudogene TRBV3-2), the J call TRBJ1-1, with 8 nucleotides matching TRBD1. Trimming at V came to 8 bases and at J to 4 bases, leaving 6 bases not matched to a gene. Germline loops: CDR1 LGHDT, CDR2 YNNKEL (reference sequence). The CDR3 totals 13 residues. CDR3 sequence: CASRQGRRTEAFF. CDR3 bases: TGTGCCAGCCGACAGGGGAGGCGCACTGAAGCTTTCTTT.